In its sample, the clone carrying this TCR beta chain was seen many times. This sample is part of a study of T cells in Graves' hyperthyroidism and ophthalmopathy. TCR beta CDR3 regions were amplified from RNA. Carried out on the TCR CDR3, a first-round RT-PCR used the HTBI primer set. TCRdb ran MiXCR on the multiplex PCR reads and lists one entry per CDR3 protein. Of roughly 570,000 distinct CDR3 sequences detected, approximately 14% appear once; the ten largest clones hold about 7%. CDR1 and CDR2 from the germline V gene are MNHEY and SVGEGT. The V and J ends lost 5 bases and 4 bases, in that order; junction bases with no gene match: 7. This CDR3 contains 15 residues.

The V gene is TRBV6-2 or TRBV6-3, the J gene TRBJ2-1; 8 bases agree with TRBD2. Source material: blood. This receptor was taken from a woman aged 25-40 years with Graves' hyperthyroidism. CDR3 nucleotides: TGTGCCAGCAGTCAGGCCGGGACTAGGTACAATGAGCAGTTCTTC. Translating gives CASSQAGTRYNEQFF.